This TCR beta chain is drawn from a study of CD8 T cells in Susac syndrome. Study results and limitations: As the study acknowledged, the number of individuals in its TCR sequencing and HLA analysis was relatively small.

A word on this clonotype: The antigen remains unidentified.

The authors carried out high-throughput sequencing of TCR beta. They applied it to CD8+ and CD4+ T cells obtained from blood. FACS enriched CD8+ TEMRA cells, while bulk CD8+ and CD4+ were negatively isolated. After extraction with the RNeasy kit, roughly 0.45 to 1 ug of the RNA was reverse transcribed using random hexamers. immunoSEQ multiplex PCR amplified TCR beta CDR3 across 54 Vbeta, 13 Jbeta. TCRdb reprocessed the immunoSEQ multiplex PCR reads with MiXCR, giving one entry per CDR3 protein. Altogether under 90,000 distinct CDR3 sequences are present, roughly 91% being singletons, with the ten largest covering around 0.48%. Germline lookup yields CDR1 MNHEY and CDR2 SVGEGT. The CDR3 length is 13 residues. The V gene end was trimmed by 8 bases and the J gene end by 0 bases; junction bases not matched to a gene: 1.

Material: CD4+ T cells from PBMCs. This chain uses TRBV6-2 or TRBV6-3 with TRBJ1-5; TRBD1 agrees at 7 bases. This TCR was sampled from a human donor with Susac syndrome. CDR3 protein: CASHRGSNQPQHF. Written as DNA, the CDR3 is TGTGCCAGCCACAGGGGTAGCAATCAGCCCCAGCATTTT.